The 10 T cell receptor beta chains reported below all come from one sample, sequenced in a study of CXCR3-negative and CXCR3-positive naive CD8 T cells. The libraries of TRB cDNA were constructed through 5' RACE using UMI labels. TCRdb reprocessed the 5' RACE reads, keeping one entry per CDR3 protein, no DNA. The sample holds around 24,000 distinct CDR3 sequences. The material sequenced was naive CXCR3- CD8+ T cells from blood. Stated subset: CD45RO-CCR7+CD27+CD95- naive CD8+ T cells lacking CXCR3 (TNR3-). The receptors here all came from a human donor in good health. Some clones in this sample may be carry-over from other donors' samples.

The chain is built from TRBV4-3 and TRBJ2-1. The CDR3 length is 14 residues. The germline gives CDR1 LGHNA, CDR2 YSLEER. The CDR3 sequence: CASSQDKRGNEQFF.

The chain combines TRBV9 with TRBJ2-3; TCRdb outputs TRBD2, but without DNA this stays unchecked. The CDR3 spans 16 residues. From germline, CDR1 is SGDLS and CDR2 YYNGEE. The CDR3: CASSVRLAGDQDTQYF.

The V call is TRBV29-1, the J call TRBJ2-3; absent DNA, TCRdb's TRBD1 call cannot be checked. CDR1 and CDR2 from the germline V gene are SQVTM and ANQGSEA. This CDR3 is 11 amino acids long. The CDR3 is CSVDVLVTQYF.

V usage is TRBV7-6 and J usage is TRBJ2-5; absent DNA, TCRdb's TRBD1 call cannot be checked. The CDR3 is 19 residues long. Per germline, CDR1 SGHVS and CDR2 FNYEAQ. CDR3 amino acids: CASSLPRSGDRALGETQYF.

The chain recombines TRBV6-2 or TRBV6-3 with TRBJ2-6; TCRdb's D call, TRBD1, is unchecked because there is no DNA. The germline CDR1 and CDR2 sequences are MNHEY and SVGEGT. The CDR3 has 19 amino acids. CDR3 sequence: CASSYFRQEGAPGANVLTF.

The chain's CDR3 is CASSFSVNTEAFF. The chain combines TRBV7-9 with TRBJ1-1. The CDR3 is made up of 13 amino acids. Germline CDR1 is SEHNR and CDR2 is FQNEAQ (reference sequence). Drawing the rest from reference TRBV7-9 and TRBJ1-1, the complete variable domain is DTGVSQNPRHKITKRGQNVTFRCDPISEHNRLYWYRQTLGQGPEFLTYFQNEAQLEKSRLLSDRFSAERPKGSFSTLEIQRTEQGDSAMYLCASSFSVNTEAFFGQGTRLTVV.

The chain links TRBV15 to TRBJ2-5. CDR1 is LNHNV, CDR2 YYDKDF, per germline (reference sequence). CDR3 length equals 16 residues. CDR3 amino acids: CATSRSSDMYQETQYF.

V usage is TRBV15 and J usage is TRBJ2-1. Per the germline V gene, CDR1 is LNHNV and CDR2 is YYDKDF (reference sequence). The CDR3 extends over 12 amino acids. This CDR3 reads CATSRSYNEQFF.

Its frequency marks this clonotype as medium-sized (0.01 to 0.1%). V usage is TRBV9 and J usage is TRBJ2-7. Germline CDR1 reads SGDLS; CDR2 reads YYNGEE. The CDR3 is made up of 15 amino acids. The CDR3 spells CASSVGQGAPYEQYF.

The J gene is TRBJ2-7, the V gene TRBV28. CDR3 length: 13 amino acids. Germline V gives CDR1 MDHEN, CDR2 SYDVKM. The CDR3 sequence: CASSFGSRDEQYF.